The clone carrying this T cell receptor (beta chain) was counted once. The data originate from a study of blood T cell repertoires in COVID-19. The overall study: Acute and convalescent COVID-19 specimens originated in the United States, Italy and Spain.

The CDR3 extends over 13 amino acids. Germline assignment: CDR1 SGHAT and CDR2 FQNNGV. With 5 bases removed from V and 6 bases from J, the gap between germline ends came to 13 bases. Only in-frame clones appear in the TCRdb table, and some are missing; sequencing was by immunoSEQ multiplex PCR. The data hold approximately 450,000 clones, with 75% to 90% observed a single time. The receptor comes from a man aged 25-45 years who had recovered from COVID-19. The rearrangement links TRBV11-2 to TRBJ1-2; D remains ambiguous. The sample comprised PBMCs or T cells enriched from blood (not recorded which). Written as DNA, the CDR3 is TGTGCCAGCAGCCTAGGCGCGATCAATGGCTACACCTTC. Translating it yields CASSLGAINGYTF.